This entry features one T cell receptor beta chain sequence. Profiled with immunoSEQ multiplex PCR; TCRdb holds only in-frame clones, not every one. The sample yields around 4,800 clones, around three quarters seen once. The data derive from a study of immune cell composition in non-small cell lung cancer. Germline V gene data show CDR1 as SGHRS and CDR2 as YFSETQ. Trimming removed 4 bases from V and 4 bases from J; junction bases left unmatched: 5. This CDR3 has 14 residues. The sequence derives from a human donor with non-small cell lung cancer. The specimen was lung tumor tissue. This chain links TRBV5-1 with TRBJ1-2; TRBD1 matches 9 bases. Written as DNA, the CDR3 is TGCGCCAGCAGCGGACCGGACAGGGGCTATGGCTACACCTTC. Residues: CASSGPDRGYGYTF. The full variable domain, rest sourced from reference TRBV5-1 and TRBJ1-2, is KAGVTQTPRYLIKTRGQQVTLSCSPISGHRSVSWYQQTPGQGLQFLFEYFSETQRNKGNFPGRFSGRQFSNSRSEMNVSTLELGDSALYLCASSGPDRGYGYTFGSGTRLTVV.